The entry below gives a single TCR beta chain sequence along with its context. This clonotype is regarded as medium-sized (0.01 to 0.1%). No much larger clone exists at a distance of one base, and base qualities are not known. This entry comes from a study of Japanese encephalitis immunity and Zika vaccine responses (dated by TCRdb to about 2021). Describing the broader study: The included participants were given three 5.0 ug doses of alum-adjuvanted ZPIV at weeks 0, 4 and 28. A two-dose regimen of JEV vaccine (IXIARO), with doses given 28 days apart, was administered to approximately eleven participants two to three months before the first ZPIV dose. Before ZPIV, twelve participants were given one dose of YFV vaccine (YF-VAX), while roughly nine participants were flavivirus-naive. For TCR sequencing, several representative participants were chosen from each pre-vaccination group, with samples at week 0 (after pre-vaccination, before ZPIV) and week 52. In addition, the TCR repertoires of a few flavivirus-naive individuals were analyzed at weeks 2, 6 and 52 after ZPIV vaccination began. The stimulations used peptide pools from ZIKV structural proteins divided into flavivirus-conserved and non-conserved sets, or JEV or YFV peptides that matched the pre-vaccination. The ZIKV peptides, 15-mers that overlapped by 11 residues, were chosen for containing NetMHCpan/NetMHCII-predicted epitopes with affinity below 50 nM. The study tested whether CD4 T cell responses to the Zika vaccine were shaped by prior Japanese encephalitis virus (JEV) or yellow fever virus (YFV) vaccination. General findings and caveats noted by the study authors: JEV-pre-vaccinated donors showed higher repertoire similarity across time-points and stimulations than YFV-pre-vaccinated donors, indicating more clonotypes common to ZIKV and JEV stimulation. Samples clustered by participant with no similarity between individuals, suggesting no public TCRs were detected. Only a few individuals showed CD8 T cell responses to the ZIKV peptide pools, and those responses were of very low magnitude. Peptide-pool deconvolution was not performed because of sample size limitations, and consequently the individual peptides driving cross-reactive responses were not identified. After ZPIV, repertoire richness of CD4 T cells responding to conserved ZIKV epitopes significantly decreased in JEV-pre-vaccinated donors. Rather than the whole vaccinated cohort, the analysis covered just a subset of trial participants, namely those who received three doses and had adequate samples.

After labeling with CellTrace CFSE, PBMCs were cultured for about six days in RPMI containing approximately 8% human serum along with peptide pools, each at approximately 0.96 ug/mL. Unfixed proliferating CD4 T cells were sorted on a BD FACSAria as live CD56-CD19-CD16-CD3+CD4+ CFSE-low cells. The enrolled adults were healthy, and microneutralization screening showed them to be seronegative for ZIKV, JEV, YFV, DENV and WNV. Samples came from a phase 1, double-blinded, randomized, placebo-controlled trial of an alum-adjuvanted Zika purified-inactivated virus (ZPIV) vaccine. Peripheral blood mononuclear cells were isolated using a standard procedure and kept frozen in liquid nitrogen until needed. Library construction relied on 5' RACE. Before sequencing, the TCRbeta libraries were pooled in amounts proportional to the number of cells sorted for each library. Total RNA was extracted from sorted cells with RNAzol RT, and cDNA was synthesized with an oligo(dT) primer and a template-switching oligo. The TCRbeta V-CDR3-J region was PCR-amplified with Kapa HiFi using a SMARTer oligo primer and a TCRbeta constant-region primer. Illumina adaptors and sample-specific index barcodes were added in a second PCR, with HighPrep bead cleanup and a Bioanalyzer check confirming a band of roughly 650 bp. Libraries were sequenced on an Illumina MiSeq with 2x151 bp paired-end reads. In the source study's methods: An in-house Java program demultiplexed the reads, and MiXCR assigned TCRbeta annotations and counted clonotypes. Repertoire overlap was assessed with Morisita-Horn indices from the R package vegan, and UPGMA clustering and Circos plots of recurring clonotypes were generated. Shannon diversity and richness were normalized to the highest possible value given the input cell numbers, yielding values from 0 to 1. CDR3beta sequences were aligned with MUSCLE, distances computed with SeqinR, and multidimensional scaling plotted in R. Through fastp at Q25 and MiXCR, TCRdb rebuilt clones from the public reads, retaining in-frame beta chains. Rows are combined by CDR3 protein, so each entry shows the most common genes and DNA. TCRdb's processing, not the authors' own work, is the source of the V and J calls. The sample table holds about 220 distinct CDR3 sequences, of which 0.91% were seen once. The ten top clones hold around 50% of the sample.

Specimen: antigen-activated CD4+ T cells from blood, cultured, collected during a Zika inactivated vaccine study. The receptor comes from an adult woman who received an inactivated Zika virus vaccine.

The DNA reads as follows: TGTGCCAGCAGCTTGGCTCCAGCGGGGGCCCAAGAGACCCAGTACTTC. This gives the protein CASSLAPAGAQETQYF. The sequence is built from TRBV5-5 and TRBJ2-5, with 8 middle bases fitting TRBD2. Looking up the germline V gene (reference sequence) yields CDR1 SGHKS and CDR2 YYEKEE. For this chain, trimming is 0 bases at the V end and 1 base at the J end, and the number of junction bases without a gene match is 5. The CDR3 has 16 amino acids, counting the end cysteine and phenylalanine. Just CDR3 DNA is preserved here, 48 bases in frame from base 1.